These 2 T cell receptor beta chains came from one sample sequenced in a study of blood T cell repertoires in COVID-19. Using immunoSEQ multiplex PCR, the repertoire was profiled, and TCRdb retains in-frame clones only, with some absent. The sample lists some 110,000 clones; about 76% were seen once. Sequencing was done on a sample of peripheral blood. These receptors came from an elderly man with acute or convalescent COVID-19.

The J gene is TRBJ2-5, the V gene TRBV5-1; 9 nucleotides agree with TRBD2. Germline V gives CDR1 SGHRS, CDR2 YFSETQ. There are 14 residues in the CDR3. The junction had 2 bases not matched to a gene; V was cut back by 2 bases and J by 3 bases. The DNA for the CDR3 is TGCGCCAGCAGCTTTAGCGGGAGAGAAGAGACCCAGTACTTC. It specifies CASSFSGREETQYF.

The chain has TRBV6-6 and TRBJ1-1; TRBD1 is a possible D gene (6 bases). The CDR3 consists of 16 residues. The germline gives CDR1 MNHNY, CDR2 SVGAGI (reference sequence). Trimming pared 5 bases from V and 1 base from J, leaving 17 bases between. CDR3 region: CASSGGQISTNTEAFF. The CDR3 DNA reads TGTGCCAGCAGTGGGGGACAAATCTCCACGAACACTGAAGCTTTCTTT.